The 15 T cell receptor beta chains in this list originate from one sample, sequenced in a study of shared clonotypes between healthy human individuals. Data came from immunoSEQ multiplex PCR; TCRdb stores just in-frame clones and leaves some out. The data show hundreds of thousands of clones, with around 78% seen just once and more than 10% held by the top ten. The sequencing input was PBMCs. These receptors all come from a woman aged 35 to 49 in good health. Some clones in this sample may be carry-over from other donors' samples.

The V call is TRBV5-4, the J call TRBJ2-5, with TRBD1 identical over 7 bases. The CDR3 sequence is 14 residues long. Germline CDR1 reads SGHNT; CDR2 reads YYREEE (reference sequence). V lost 0 bases to trimming and J lost 5 bases; unmatched junction nucleotides: 4. CDR3 nucleotide sequence: TGTGCCAGCAGCTTGGGTTCACAGGGGGAGACCCAGTACTTC. The encoded protein is CASSLGSQGETQYF.

This clone was observed many times. The sample holds other DNA sequences that translate to the same CDR3. The V call is TRBV29-1, the J call TRBJ2-2; 8 nucleotides match TRBD1. The CDR3 is 14 amino acids. Germline CDR1 reads SQVTM; CDR2 reads ANQGSEA. V gave up 6 bases and J gave up 3 bases; unmatched junction bases: 6. In nucleotides, the CDR3 is TGCAGCGTCAGGGGGCGAACTGACACCGGGGAGCTGTTTTTT. It specifies CSVRGRTDTGELFF.

This clone was seen just once. The chain has TRBV20-1 and TRBJ2-1; D is uncertain. V lost 8 bases and J 0 bases, leaving 5 bases between the germline ends. The length of the CDR3 is 11 residues. Germline-derived CDR1 and CDR2 are DFQATT and SNEGSKA (reference sequence). The CDR3 DNA sequence: TGCAGTCGGATCTCCTACAATGAGCAGTTCTTC. It specifies CSRISYNEQFF.

There are many counts of this clone. V usage is TRBV18 and J usage is TRBJ2-7; perhaps D is TRBD1 or TRBD2 (5 bases each). The germline V and J ends were trimmed by 6 bases and 3 bases, with 15 bases remaining between them. In germline, CDR1 is KGHSH, CDR2 LQKENI. CDR3 length: 14 residues. CDR3 amino acids: CASSGRVRIYEQYF. DNA for the CDR3: TGTGCCAGCTCGGGGCGGGTCCGAATCTACGAGCAGTACTTC.

V is TRBV5-1 and J is TRBJ2-5, with D hard to call. This CDR3 is 14 amino acids long. Germline V gives CDR1 SGHRS, CDR2 YFSETQ. V shed 0 bases and J shed 3 bases, with 9 bases lying between them. The CDR3 DNA is TGCGCCAGCAGCTTGGAAACAGTTGAAGAGACCCAGTACTTC. Translated: CASSLETVEETQYF.

The chain links TRBV6-5 to TRBJ2-6; D might be TRBD2 (5 bases). V lost 8 bases and J 4 bases, leaving 12 bases between the germline ends. Germline CDR1 MNHEY, CDR2 SVGAGI. This CDR3 spans 14 amino acids. The CDR3 spells CASRSVPGANVLTF. In nucleotides, the CDR3 is TGTGCCAGCCGTAGCGTACCCGGGGCCAACGTCCTGACTTTC.

The V call is TRBV19, the J call TRBJ2-2; 7 bases map to TRBD1. Losses at the gene ends were 10 bases for V and 1 base for J; bases not matched to a gene: 6. In germline, CDR1 is LNHDA, CDR2 SQIVND (reference sequence). CDR3 length: 14 amino acids. CDR3 amino acids: CATKQGMNTGELFF. CDR3 in DNA: TGTGCCACCAAACAGGGGATGAACACCGGGGAGCTGTTTTTT. The complete variable domain, with remaining parts taken from reference TRBV19 and TRBJ2-2, reads DGGITQSPKYLFRKEGQNVTLSCEQNLNHDAMYWYRQDPGQGLRLIYYSQIVNDFQKGDIAEGYSVSREKKESFPLTVTSAQKNPTAFYLCATKQGMNTGELFFGEGSRLTVL.

The gene calls are TRBV28 and TRBJ2-7; TRBD1 matches 8 bases. Germline loops: CDR1 MDHEN, CDR2 SYDVKM. Germline trimming cut 4 bases from V and 5 bases from J; bases unmatched to any gene: 10. The length of the CDR3 is 15 residues. Here the CDR3 DNA reads TGTGCCAGCAGTTCAAGAACAGGGGGTCGGAACGAGCAGTACTTC. Translated, it gives CASSSRTGGRNEQYF.

The gene calls are TRBV19 and TRBJ1-2; D uncertain. The germline CDR1 and CDR2 sequences are LNHDA and SQIVND (reference sequence). The CDR3 extends over 13 amino acids. Trimming pared 3 bases from V and 7 bases from J, leaving 12 bases between. CDR3 in amino acids: CASSIVAGVGYTF. The CDR3 DNA sequence: TGTGCCAGTAGTATTGTTGCTGGGGTTGGCTACACCTTC.

Here the CDR3 DNA reads TGTGCCAGCAGGGTTAGCGGGAGGGCCCCTAATGAGCAGTTCTTC. Protein: CASRVSGRAPNEQFF. V and J are TRBV28 and TRBJ2-1; 11 nucleotides line up with TRBD2. Germline CDR1 and CDR2: MDHEN and SYDVKM. The trim removed 6 bases at V and 7 bases at J, leaving 8 bases unmatched. The CDR3 runs 15 residues.

The gene calls are TRBV14 and TRBJ2-5; possible D gene TRBD2, 6 bases. Deletions cut 2 bases from V and 13 bases from J, with 11 bases between. This CDR3 spans 11 amino acids. The germline V gene has CDR1 SGHDN and CDR2 FVKESK. The CDR3 reads CASSQRTIRYF. In DNA form, the CDR3 reads TGTGCCAGCAGCCAAAGGACTATCCGGTACTTC.

With respect to this clone: The sample has other DNA sequences that encode this CDR3 too. CDR3 coding DNA: TGTGCCAGCAGTTTGCGAGGGCCTTACAATGAGCAGTTCTTC. Translating gives CASSLRGPYNEQFF. This rearrangement joins TRBV28 to TRBJ2-1, with D tentatively TRBD2 (5 bases). V was pared by 3 bases and J by 4 bases, with 10 bases between. Germline loops: CDR1 MDHEN, CDR2 SYDVKM. CDR3 length: 14 amino acids.

V and J are TRBV19 and TRBJ1-2; TRBD1 might be the D (6 bases). The CDR3 covers 15 residues. Looked up from germline, CDR1 is LNHDA and CDR2 is SQIVND (reference sequence). Trimming removed 4 bases from V and 4 bases from J, with 16 bases in between. CDR3 in DNA: TGTGCCAGTAGTAGTCACAGGGAGAGGAGCTATGGCTACACCTTC. Translating gives CASSSHRERSYGYTF.

This chain joins TRBV19 and TRBJ1-5; TRBD1 agrees at 9 bases. The trim removed 7 bases at V and 7 bases at J, leaving 8 bases unmatched. The germline V gene encodes CDR1 LNHDA and CDR2 SQIVND (reference sequence). The CDR3 is 14 amino acids. CDR3 residues: CASNLGQGSQPQHF. CDR3 DNA: TGTGCCAGTAACCTCGGACAGGGGAGCCAGCCCCAGCATTTT. The full variable domain, completed using reference TRBV19 and TRBJ1-5, is DGGITQSPKYLFRKEGQNVTLSCEQNLNHDAMYWYRQDPGQGLRLIYYSQIVNDFQKGDIAEGYSVSREKKESFPLTVTSAQKNPTAFYLCASNLGQGSQPQHFGDGTRLSIL.

The chain couples TRBV7-9 to TRBJ2-5; 13 nucleotides line up with TRBD2. V trimming: 4 bases; J trimming: 3 bases; junction bases outside the gene matches: 11. Germline-derived CDR1 and CDR2 are SEHNR and FQNEAQ (reference sequence). The CDR3 has 18 amino acids. This chain's CDR3 is CASSWGAWTSGREETQYF. The CDR3 DNA sequence: TGTGCCAGCAGCTGGGGCGCATGGACTAGCGGGAGAGAAGAGACCCAGTACTTC. The entire variable domain, with the rest obtained from reference TRBV7-9 and TRBJ2-5, is as follows: DTGVSQNPRHKITKRGQNVTFRCDPISEHNRLYWYRQTLGQGPEFLTYFQNEAQLEKSRLLSDRFSAERPKGSFSTLEIQRTEQGDSAMYLCASSWGAWTSGREETQYFGPGTRLLVL.